The subject of this entry is one T cell receptor (beta chain). With V trimmed by 4 bases and J by 3 bases, 11 bases remained unmatched. Germline CDR1 LNHDA, CDR2 SQIVND (reference sequence). This CDR3 is 17 amino acids long. The PCR made use of 60 Vbeta and 13 Jbeta primers. The repertoire was sequenced with immunoSEQ multiplex PCR; TCRdb's copy has only in-frame clones and lacks some. This repertoire shows about 120,000 clones, approximately 69% found once; its top ten account for about 9.9%. This record comes from a study of cytomegalovirus exposure and HLA in healthy donors. Sequences were obtained from PBMCs. V is TRBV19 and J is TRBJ2-2, with 7 bases matching TRBD1. This TCR came from a woman between 45 and 60 years old in good health and CMV-seropositive. This CDR3 reads CASSTRDSATDTGELFF. In DNA, the CDR3 is TGTGCCAGTAGTACCAGGGACAGTGCCACCGACACCGGGGAGCTGTTTTTT.